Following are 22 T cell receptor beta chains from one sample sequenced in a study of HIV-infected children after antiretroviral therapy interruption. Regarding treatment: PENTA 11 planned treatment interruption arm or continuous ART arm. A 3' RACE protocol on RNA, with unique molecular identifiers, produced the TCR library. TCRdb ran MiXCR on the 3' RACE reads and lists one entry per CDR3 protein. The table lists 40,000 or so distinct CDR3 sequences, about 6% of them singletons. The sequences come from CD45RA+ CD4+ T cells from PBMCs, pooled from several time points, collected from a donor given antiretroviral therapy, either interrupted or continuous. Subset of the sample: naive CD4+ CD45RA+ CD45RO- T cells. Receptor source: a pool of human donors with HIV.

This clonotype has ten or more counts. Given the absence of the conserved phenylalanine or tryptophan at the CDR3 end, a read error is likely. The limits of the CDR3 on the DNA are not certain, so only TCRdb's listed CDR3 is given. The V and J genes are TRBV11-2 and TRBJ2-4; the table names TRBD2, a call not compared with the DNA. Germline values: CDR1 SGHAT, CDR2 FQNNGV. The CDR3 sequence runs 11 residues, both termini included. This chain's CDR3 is CASSLAGTVAI.

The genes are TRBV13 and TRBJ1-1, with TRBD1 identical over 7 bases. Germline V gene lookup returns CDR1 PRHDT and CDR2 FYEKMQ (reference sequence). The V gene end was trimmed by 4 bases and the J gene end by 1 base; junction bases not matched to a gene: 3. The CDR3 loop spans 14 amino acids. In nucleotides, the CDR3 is TGTGCCAGCAGCTACTGGACAGGGAACACTGAAGCTTTCTTT. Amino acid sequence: CASSYWTGNTEAFF.

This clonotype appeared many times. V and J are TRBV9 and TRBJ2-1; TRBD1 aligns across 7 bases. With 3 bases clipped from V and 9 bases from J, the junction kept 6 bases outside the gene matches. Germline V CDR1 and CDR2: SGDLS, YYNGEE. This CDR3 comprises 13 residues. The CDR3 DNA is TGTGCCAGCAGCGCGTCGACAGGGAGTGAGCAGTTCTTC. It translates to CASSASTGSEQFF.

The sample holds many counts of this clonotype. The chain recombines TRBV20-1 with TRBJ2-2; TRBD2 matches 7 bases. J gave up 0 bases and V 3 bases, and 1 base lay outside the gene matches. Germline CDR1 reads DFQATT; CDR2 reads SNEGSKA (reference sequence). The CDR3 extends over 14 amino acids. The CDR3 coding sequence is TGCAGTGCTAGGGCGGGGGCGAACACCGGGGAGCTGTTTTTT. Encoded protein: CSARAGANTGELFF.

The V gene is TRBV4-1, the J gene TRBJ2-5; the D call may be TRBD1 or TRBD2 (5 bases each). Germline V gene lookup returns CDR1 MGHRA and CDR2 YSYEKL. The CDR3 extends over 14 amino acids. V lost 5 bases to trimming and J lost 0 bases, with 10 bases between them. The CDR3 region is CASSEGHYQETQYF. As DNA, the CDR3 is TGCGCCAGCAGCGAGGGGCATTACCAAGAGACCCAGTACTTC.

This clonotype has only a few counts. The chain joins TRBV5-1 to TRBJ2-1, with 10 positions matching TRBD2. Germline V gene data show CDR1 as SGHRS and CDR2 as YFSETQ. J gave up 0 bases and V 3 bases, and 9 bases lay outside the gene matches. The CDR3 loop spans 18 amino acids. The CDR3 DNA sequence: TGCGCCAGCAGCTGGCCTAGCGGGGGAACCAGCTCCTACAATGAGCAGTTCTTC. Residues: CASSWPSGGTSSYNEQFF. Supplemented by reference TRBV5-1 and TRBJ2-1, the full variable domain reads KAGVTQTPRYLIKTRGQQVTLSCSPISGHRSVSWYQQTPGQGLQFLFEYFSETQRNKGNFPGRFSGRQFSNSRSEMNVSTLELGDSALYLCASSWPSGGTSSYNEQFFGPGTRLTVL.

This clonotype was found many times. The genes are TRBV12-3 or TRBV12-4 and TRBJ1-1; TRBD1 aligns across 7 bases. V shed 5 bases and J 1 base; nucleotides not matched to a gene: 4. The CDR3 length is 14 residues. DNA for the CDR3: TGTGCCAGCAGTCGGGACAGCGCGAACACTGAAGCTTTCTTT. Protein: CASSRDSANTEAFF.

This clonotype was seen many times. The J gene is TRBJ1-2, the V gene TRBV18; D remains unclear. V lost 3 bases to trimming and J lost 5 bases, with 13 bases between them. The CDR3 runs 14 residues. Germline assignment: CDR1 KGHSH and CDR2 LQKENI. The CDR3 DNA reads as TGTGCCAGCTCACCCCTGGGCCCAGTATATGGCTACACCTTC. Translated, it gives CASSPLGPVYGYTF.

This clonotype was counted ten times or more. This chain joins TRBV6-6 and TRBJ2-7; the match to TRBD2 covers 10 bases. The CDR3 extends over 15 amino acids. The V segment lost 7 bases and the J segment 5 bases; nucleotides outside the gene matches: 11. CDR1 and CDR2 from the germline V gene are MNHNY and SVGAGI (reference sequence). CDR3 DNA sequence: TGTGCCAGCAACAACCCGGGACTAGCGATAGACGAGCAGTACTTC. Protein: CASNNPGLAIDEQYF.

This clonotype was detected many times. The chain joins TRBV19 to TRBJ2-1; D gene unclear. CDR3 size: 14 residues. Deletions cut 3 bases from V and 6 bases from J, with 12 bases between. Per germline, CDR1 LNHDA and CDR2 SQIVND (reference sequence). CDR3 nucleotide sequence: TGTGCCAGTAGTATCAGAAGTTTGGGCAATGAGCAGTTCTTC. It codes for CASSIRSLGNEQFF.

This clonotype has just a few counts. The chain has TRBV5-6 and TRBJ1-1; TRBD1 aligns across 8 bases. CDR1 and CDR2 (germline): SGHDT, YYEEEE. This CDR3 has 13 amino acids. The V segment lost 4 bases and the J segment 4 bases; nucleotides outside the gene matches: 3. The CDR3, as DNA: TGTGCCAGCAGCCTTGACAGGGGCACTGAAGCTTTCTTT. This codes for CASSLDRGTEAFF.

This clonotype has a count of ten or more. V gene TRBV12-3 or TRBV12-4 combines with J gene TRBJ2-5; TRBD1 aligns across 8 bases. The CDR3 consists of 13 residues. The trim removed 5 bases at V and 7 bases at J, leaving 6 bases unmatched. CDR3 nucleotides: TGTGCCAGCAGTCTCGGACAGGGAGTGACCCAGTACTTC. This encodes CASSLGQGVTQYF.

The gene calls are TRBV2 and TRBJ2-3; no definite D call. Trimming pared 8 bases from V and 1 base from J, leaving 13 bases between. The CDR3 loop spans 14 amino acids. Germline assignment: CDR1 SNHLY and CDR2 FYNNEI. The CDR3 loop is CASELNRGTDTQYF. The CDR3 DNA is TGTGCCAGCGAGCTGAACCGGGGCACAGATACGCAGTATTTT.

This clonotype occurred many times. CDR3 nucleotides: TGTGCCAGCAGCTTAGCGACCCGAGAGCCTGGGGCCAACGTCCTGACTTTC. This encodes CASSLATREPGANVLTF. The chain is built from TRBV7-2 and TRBJ2-6; D is unclear. Trimming cost V 0 bases and J 2 bases, with 11 bases left between them. Looked up from germline, CDR1 is SGHTA and CDR2 is FQGNSA. The CDR3 contains 17 residues.

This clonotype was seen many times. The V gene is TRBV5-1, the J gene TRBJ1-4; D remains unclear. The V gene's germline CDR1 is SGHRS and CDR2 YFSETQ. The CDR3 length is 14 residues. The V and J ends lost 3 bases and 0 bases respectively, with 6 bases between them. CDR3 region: CASSSVATNEKLFF. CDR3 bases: TGCGCCAGCAGCTCGGTGGCAACTAATGAAAAACTGTTTTTT. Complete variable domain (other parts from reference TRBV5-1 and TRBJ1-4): KAGVTQTPRYLIKTRGQQVTLSCSPISGHRSVSWYQQTPGQGLQFLFEYFSETQRNKGNFPGRFSGRQFSNSRSEMNVSTLELGDSALYLCASSSVATNEKLFFGSGTQLSVL.

CDR3 DNA sequence: TGTGCCATCAGTGAGTCGGAGGCGGCAGGGGCTCTTCAAGAGACCCAGTACTTC. Translation gives CAISESEAAGALQETQYF. The chain employs TRBV10-3 and TRBJ2-5; D might be TRBD1 (6 bases). Germline CDR1 and CDR2: ENHRY and SYGVKD. Trimming pared 0 bases from V and 2 bases from J, leaving 19 bases between. CDR3 length: 18 residues.

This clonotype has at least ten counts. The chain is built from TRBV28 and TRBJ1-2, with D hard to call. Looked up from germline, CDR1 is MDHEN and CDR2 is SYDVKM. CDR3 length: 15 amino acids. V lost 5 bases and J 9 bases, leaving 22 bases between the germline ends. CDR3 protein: CASSPPRAAFPRYTF. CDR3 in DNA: TGTGCCAGCAGTCCCCCGCGTGCAGCTTTTCCTCGCTACACCTTC.

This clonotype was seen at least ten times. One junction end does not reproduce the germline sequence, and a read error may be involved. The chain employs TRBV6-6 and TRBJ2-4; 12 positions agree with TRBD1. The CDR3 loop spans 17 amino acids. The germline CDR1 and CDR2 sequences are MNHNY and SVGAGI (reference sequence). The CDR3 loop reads CASGGGQGAGSQNTLYF. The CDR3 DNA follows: TGTGCCAGCGGTGGGGGACAGGGGGCTGGATCGCAAAACACCTTGTACTTT.

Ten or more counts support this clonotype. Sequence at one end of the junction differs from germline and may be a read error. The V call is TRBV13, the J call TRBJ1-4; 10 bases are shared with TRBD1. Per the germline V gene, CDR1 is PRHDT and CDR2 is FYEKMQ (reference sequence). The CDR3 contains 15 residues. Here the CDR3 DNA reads TGTGCCAGCTCTCTCCGGGACAGGGGAGACGAAAGATTATTTTTC. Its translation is CASSLRDRGDERLFF.

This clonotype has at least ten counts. CDR3 region: CSAKSSGGGNSPLHF. Here the CDR3 DNA reads TGCAGTGCTAAGTCCTCCGGGGGTGGCAATTCACCCCTCCACTTT. This rearrangement joins TRBV20-1 to TRBJ1-6; tentatively, D is TRBD1 (5 bases). Trimming removed 4 bases from V and 7 bases from J, with 17 bases in between. The germline V gene has CDR1 DFQATT and CDR2 SNEGSKA (reference sequence). This CDR3 contains 15 residues.

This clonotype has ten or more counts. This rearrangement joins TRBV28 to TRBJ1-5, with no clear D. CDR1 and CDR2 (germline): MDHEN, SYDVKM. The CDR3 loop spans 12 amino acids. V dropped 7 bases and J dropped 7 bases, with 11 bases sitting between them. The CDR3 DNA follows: TGTGCCAGCATTACACCGCCCCAGCCCCAGCATTTT. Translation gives CASITPPQPQHF.

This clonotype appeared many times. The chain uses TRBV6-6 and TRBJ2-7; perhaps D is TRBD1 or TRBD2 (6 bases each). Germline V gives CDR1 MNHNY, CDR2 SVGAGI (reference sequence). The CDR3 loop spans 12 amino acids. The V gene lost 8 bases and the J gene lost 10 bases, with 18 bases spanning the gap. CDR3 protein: CASGDWGAEQYF. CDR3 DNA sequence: TGTGCCAGCGGAGACTGGGGGGCTGAACAGTACTTC.